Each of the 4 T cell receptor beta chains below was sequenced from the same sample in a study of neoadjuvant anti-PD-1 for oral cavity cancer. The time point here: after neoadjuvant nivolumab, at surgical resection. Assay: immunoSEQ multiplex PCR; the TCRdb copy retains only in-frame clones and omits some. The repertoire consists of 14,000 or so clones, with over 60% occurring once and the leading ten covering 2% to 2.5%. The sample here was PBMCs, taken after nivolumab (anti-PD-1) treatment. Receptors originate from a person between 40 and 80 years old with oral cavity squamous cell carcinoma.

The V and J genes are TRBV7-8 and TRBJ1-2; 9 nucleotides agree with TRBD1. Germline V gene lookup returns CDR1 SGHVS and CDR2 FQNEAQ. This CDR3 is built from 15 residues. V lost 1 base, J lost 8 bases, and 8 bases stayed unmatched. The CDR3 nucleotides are TGTGCCAGCAGCTTAGACCTGGGACAGGGAAGGGGCTACACCTTC. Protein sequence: CASSLDLGQGRGYTF.

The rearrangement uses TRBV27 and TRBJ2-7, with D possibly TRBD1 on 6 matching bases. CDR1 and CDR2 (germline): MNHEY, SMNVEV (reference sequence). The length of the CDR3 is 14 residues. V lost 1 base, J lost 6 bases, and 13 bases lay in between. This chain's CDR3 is CASSLFRGGREQYF. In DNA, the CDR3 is TGTGCCAGCAGTTTATTCAGGGGCGGCCGCGAGCAGTACTTC.

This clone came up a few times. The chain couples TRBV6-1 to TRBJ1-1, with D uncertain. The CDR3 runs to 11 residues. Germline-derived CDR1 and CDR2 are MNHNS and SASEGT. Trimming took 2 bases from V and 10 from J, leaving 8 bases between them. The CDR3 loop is CASSEITGAFF. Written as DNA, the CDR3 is TGTGCCAGCAGTGAAATCACCGGAGCTTTCTTT.

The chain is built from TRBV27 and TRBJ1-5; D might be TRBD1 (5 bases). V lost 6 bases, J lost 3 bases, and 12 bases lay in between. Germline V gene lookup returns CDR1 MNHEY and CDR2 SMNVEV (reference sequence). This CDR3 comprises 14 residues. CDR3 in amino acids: CASSPRGNNQPQHF. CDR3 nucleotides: TGTGCCAGCAGCCCCCGGGGCAACAATCAGCCCCAGCATTTT.